Here is one T cell receptor (beta chain) with its context. It has no known antigen specificity. Per-nucleotide qualities are absent, and no much larger clonotype sits a single base away. The data were taken from a study of blood T cell repertoires in COVID-19 (TCRdb year 2020). As for the study more broadly: Samples from collaborators originated in the United States, Italy and Spain and spanned both the acute and convalescent phases of COVID-19. The material from the prospective study consisted of cDNA or gDNA derived from T cells, B-cell-depleted T cells, or PBMCs. The dataset comprised deeply sampled blood TCRbeta repertoires from subjects exposed to, actively infected with, or recovered from COVID-19. The repertoires were made available in a free public database intended to serve as a resource for research on the immune response to SARS-CoV-2. The samples were drawn from two sources: the first 160 participants of the ongoing ImmuneRACE study, and 1,200 or so subjects contributed by 6 global collaborators. Nearly every sample came with metadata listing a de-identified subject ID, COVID-19 status, age in years and sex. Where available, HLA class I and class II types were taken from metadata supplied by the sample provider and were not determined by assay-based typing. Overall results and qualifications from the work: How much clinical and demographic metadata was included differed by source and by participant, and the metadata was provided uncurated.

Participants in the prospective study were aged about 18 to 100 years, lived in about two dozen United States geographic areas, and enrolled through a virtual design. In the prospective study, cohorts were assigned on the basis of participant-reported clinical history obtained from a screening survey and a study questionnaire. Recovered participants in ImmuneRACE Cohort 3 were defined as having two consecutive negative NP/OP PCR tests, clearance from a healthcare professional, or resolution of symptoms. Each participant in the prospective study had whole blood, serum and a nasopharyngeal or oropharyngeal swab collected by mobile phlebotomists. Additional blood draws and questionnaires over an approximately two-month period could optionally be provided by prospective study participants. Before DNA extraction, blood samples from the prospective study were shipped at room temperature or frozen. TCRbeta CDR3 regions were amplified from genomic DNA by means of the immunoSEQ Assay, a bias-controlled multiplex PCR. Per the source publication's procedure: Nucleated cell counts per sample were estimated from amplification of reference gene primers within the assay. To quantify the absolute abundance of each unique TCRbeta CDR3 rearrangement, sequence reads were collapsed and filtered. For each sample, productive Simpson clonality was calculated by taking the square root of Simpson's diversity index across productive rearrangements. The source is immuneACCESS, and TCRdb retained only in-frame sequences with V and J called. Part of the clones is not carried over; for the studies checked, unresolved V genes explain less than half of this, and the remainder is unexplained. V and J calls and clone size follow that table, whereas D and trimming were derived from the DNA. The sample table records 350,000 to 400,000 clones; approximately 92% of these occur just once. In total, the top ten clones hold 1% of the sample.

The V end loses 11 bases and the J end loses 11 bases, and a stretch of 24 bases separates them. For CDR1 and CDR2, the germline V gene lists MNHEY and SVGAGI. Measured from the cysteine to the phenylalanine, the CDR3 is 14 residues long. Kept here is only the CDR3 DNA, which spans 42 bases and is read in frame from base 1. This receptor was taken from a man aged 18 to 35 who had recovered from COVID-19. Sequencing was performed on PBMCs or T cells enriched from blood (not recorded which). The sequence is built from TRBV6-5 and TRBJ1-4; a weak D assignment points to TRBD1 (5 bases agree). CDR3 reads: CAAGPGGGMGKLFF. The DNA sequence follows: TGTGCCGCCGGTCCTGGGGGGGGAATGGGTAAACTGTTTTTT.